The T cell receptor beta chain described here comes from a study of patients and donors after allogeneic stem cell transplantation. There are 15 residues in the CDR3. In TCRdb, the RT-PCR reads were re-called with MiXCR into one record per CDR3 protein. The sample comprises 150,000 to 250,000 distinct CDR3 sequences, less than 45% of which are singletons, and about 30% rests with the top ten. The genes are TRBV21-1 and TRBJ2-1; TRBD1 is the table's D call, not checked against the DNA. TRBV21-1 is classified as a pseudogene. This sequence was found in a human donor who was either an allogeneic HSCT recipient or a stem cell or donor lymphocyte infusion donor (not recorded which). It is not recorded whose cells these are; they may come from a transplant donor. The sample was blood, either unsorted or a sorted T cell fraction (not recorded which). The CDR3 reads CASSKYGASYNEQFF. The CDR3 nucleotides read TGTGCCAGCAGCAAATACGGGGCCTCCTACAATGAGCAGTTCTTC.